A selection of T cell receptor beta chains follows, all from one sample in a study of OX40 agonist ivuxolimab in advanced cancers. Assay: immunoSEQ multiplex PCR; the TCRdb copy retains only in-frame clones and omits some. This table has just over 95,000 clones, 90% appearing once. Sample: CD4+ or CD8+ T cells sorted from blood, taken in a trial of the OX40 agonist ivuxolimab. The receptors come from an adult with an advanced solid tumor such as melanoma, head and neck, liver or kidney cancer. CDR3s include the opening cysteine and the closing phenylalanine or tryptophan. A D gene is named only where the DNA matches it firmly. The size entry is marked missing in some rows and otherwise reads once, few, many or a size class.

TRBJ1-5	few	TRBV4-2	TRBD1	CASSLGTGNQPQHF	TGTGCCAGCAGCCTCGGGACAGGGAATCAGCCCCAGCATTTT
TRBJ2-2	-	TRBV19	TRBD2	CASSLVSGRNTGELFF	TGTGCCAGTAGTTTAGTCAGCGGGAGGAACACCGGGGAGCTGTTTTTT
TRBJ2-2	-	TRBV29-1	-	CSVGGVGTGELFF	TGCAGCGTTGGAGGGGTTGGCACCGGGGAGCTGTTTTTT
TRBJ2-7	-	TRBV30	-	CAWRIPDGWRWEQYF	TGTGCCTGGAGAATACCGGACGGATGGAGATGGGAGCAGTACTTC
TRBJ1-6	-	TRBV5-4	-	CASSRDPTGYNSPLHF	TGTGCCAGCAGCCGTGACCCGACAGGCTATAATTCACCCCTCCACTTT
TRBJ1-1	-	TRBV25-1	-	CASSDAKPNTEAFF	TGTGCCAGCAGTGACGCAAAGCCAAACACTGAAGCTTTCTTT
TRBJ2-7	-	TRBV11-2	TRBD2	CASSFTGGSEFEQYF	TGTGCCAGCAGCTTTACGGGAGGGTCGGAATTCGAGCAGTACTTC
TRBJ1-5	-	TRBV19	-	CASSPQGASNQPQHF	TGTGCCAGTAGCCCTCAGGGCGCGAGCAATCAGCCCCAGCATTTT
TRBJ2-2	-	TRBV7-8	-	CASSLRLNTGELFF	TGTGCCAGCAGCTTACGGTTAAACACCGGGGAGCTGTTTTTT
TRBJ2-1	-	TRBV19	-	CASSISGSRNNEQFF	TGTGCCAGTAGTATCTCAGGGTCTCGAAATAATGAGCAGTTCTTC
TRBJ2-7	-	TRBV19	TRBD2	CASSILAGGSEQYF	TGTGCCAGTAGTATATTAGCGGGGGGGAGTGAGCAGTACTTC
TRBJ1-5	-	TRBV9	TRBD1	CASSVSAGGSQPQHF	TGTGCCAGCAGCGTCTCAGCAGGGGGTAGTCAGCCCCAGCATTTT
TRBJ2-7	-	TRBV27	-	CASSSRTLSYEQYF	TGTGCCAGCAGTTCAAGGACCCTCTCCTACGAGCAGTACTTC
TRBJ2-5	-	TRBV7-8	TRBD2	CASSSTLAKVETQYF	TGTGCCAGCAGCTCGACACTAGCGAAGGTAGAGACCCAGTACTTC
TRBJ2-3	-	TRBV28	-	CASSWYATDTQYF	TGTGCCAGCAGTTGGTATGCCACAGATACGCAGTATTTT
TRBJ1-4	-	TRBV5-1	TRBD1	CASSLQGINEKLFF	TGCGCCAGCAGCTTACAGGGGATTAATGAAAAACTGTTTTTT
TRBJ2-2	few	TRBV30	-	CALGERELFF	TGTGCCCTTGGTGAGAGGGAGCTGTTTTTT
TRBJ2-1	-	TRBV7-2	-	CASSSSAGGQFFLFF	TGTGCCAGCAGCTCCTCTGCCGGAGGGCAATTTTTCCTATTCTTC
TRBJ2-3	-	TRBV9	-	CASSVVSGFTDTQYF	TGTGCCAGCAGCGTAGTTAGCGGATTTACAGATACGCAGTATTTT
TRBJ1-6	-	TRBV9	-	CASSDGRRFPGDSPLHF	TGTGCCAGCAGCGATGGCAGGAGATTCCCTGGGGATTCACCCCTCCACTTT
TRBJ2-1	-	TRBV29-1	-	CSVEGGGSYNEQFF	TGCAGCGTTGAAGGGGGAGGCTCCTACAATGAGCAGTTCTTC
TRBJ1-4	-	TRBV30	-	CARDGGRSIGEKLFF	TGTGCCCGCGACGGGGGGAGGAGCATCGGTGAAAAACTGTTTTTT
TRBJ2-7	-	TRBV28	-	CASSSSGLSSYEQYF	TGTGCCAGCAGTTCCTCAGGCTTAAGCTCCTACGAGCAGTACTTC
TRBJ2-1	-	TRBV30	-	CAWGHNHEQFF	TGTGCCTGGGGTCATAACCATGAGCAGTTCTTC
TRBJ2-6	-	TRBV30	TRBD1	CAWNRDRVRTGANVLTF	TGTGCCTGGAACCGGGACAGGGTCCGCACTGGGGCCAACGTCCTGACTTTC
TRBJ2-7	-	TRBV19	-	CASRMTDSYEQYF	TGTGCCAGTAGGATGACCGACTCCTACGAGCAGTACTTC
TRBJ2-3	-	TRBV13	TRBD2	CASSARMGTTPDTQYF	TGTGCCAGCAGCGCCAGAATGGGGACTACACCAGATACGCAGTATTTT
TRBJ2-1	-	TRBV7-3	TRBD2	CASSLGAGGRYNEQFF	TGTGCCAGCAGCTTGGGAGCGGGAGGGCGGTACAATGAGCAGTTCTTC
TRBJ2-1	-	TRBV11-2	-	CASSLGRGGSYNEQFF	TGTGCCAGCAGCTTAGGGAGGGGAGGCTCCTACAATGAGCAGTTCTTC
TRBJ2-5	-	TRBV30	-	CAWRQGRTQETQYF	TGTGCCTGGCGTCAGGGAAGAACCCAAGAGACCCAGTACTTC
TRBJ1-5	few	TRBV19	-	CASSMTGTNQPQHF	TGTGCCAGTAGTATGACCGGGACTAACCAGCCCCAGCATTTT
TRBJ1-2	-	TRBV6-6	-	CASSYSYGYTF	TGTGCCAGCAGTTACTCCTATGGCTACACCTTC
TRBJ2-3	-	TRBV9	-	CASSAGPQGGTREAQYF	TGTGCCAGCAGCGCGGGACCTCAGGGGGGAACGCGTGAGGCGCAGTATTTT
TRBJ2-7	-	TRBV7-2	TRBD2	CASSLTSGGSYEQYF	TGTGCCAGCAGCTTAACTAGCGGGGGCTCCTACGAGCAGTACTTC
TRBJ2-1	-	TRBV5-1	-	CASSPNGGRNEQFF	TGCGCCAGCAGCCCGAACGGGGGGCGGAATGAGCAGTTCTTC
TRBJ1-5	-	TRBV2	-	CASSAGGGYQPQHF	TGTGCCAGCAGTGCGGGAGGGGGGTATCAGCCCCAGCATTTT
TRBJ2-2	-	TRBV5-1	-	CASSLSQGPNTGELFF	TGCGCCAGCAGCTTGAGTCAGGGACCGAACACCGGGGAGCTGTTTTTT
TRBJ1-5	once	TRBV10-1	TRBD1	CARLDRDQPQHF	TGCGCCAGACTAGACAGGGACCAGCCCCAGCATTTT
TRBJ2-5	-	TRBV12-5	-	CASGLVLGDTLREQYF	TGTGCTAGTGGTTTGGTACTAGGGGACACCTTGAGGGAGCAGTACTTC
TRBJ2-3	-	TRBV27	-	CASRPRGLITDTQYF	TGTGCCAGCAGGCCCAGGGGCCTTATCACAGATACGCAGTATTTT
TRBJ2-7	-	TRBV14	-	CASSQISPVYF	TGTGCCAGCAGCCAAATTAGTCCCGTATACTTC
TRBJ1-2	-	TRBV11-2	TRBD1	CASSSTGLDYGYTF	TGTGCCAGCAGCTCGACAGGGTTGGACTATGGCTACACCTTC
TRBJ1-1	-	TRBV5-1	TRBD1	CASSRGTGVNTEAFF	TGCGCCAGCAGCAGGGGGACAGGGGTTAACACTGAAGCTTTCTTT
TRBJ1-4	-	TRBV13	-	CASSLTTQGAVGEKLFF	TGTGCCAGCAGCTTAACCACACAGGGTGCGGTGGGGGAAAAACTGTTTTTT
TRBJ2-1	-	TRBV11-2	-	CASSLELASYNEQFF	TGTGCCAGCAGCTTAGAGCTAGCTTCCTACAATGAGCAGTTCTTC
TRBJ1-5	-	TRBV29-1	TRBD1	CSVEDRAGQPQHF	TGCAGCGTTGAGGACAGGGCTGGTCAGCCCCAGCATTTT
TRBJ1-1	-	TRBV29-1	-	CSVLPARATGNTEAFF	TGCAGCGTTCTCCCGGCCAGGGCCACGGGGAACACTGAAGCTTTCTTT
TRBJ1-6	-	TRBV6-1	-	CASSDGRLFTSPLHF	TGTGCCAGCAGCGACGGACGGTTATTTACTTCACCCCTCCACTTT
TRBJ1-5	-	TRBV19	-	CASSTPTGQRTNQPQHF	TGTGCCAGTAGTACACCGACAGGTCAGCGAACTAATCAGCCCCAGCATTTT
TRBJ2-7	-	TRBV9	TRBD1	CASSEGQGGYEQYF	TGTGCCAGCAGCGAGGGACAGGGAGGGTACGAGCAGTACTTC
TRBJ1-2	-	TRBV5-6	-	CASTNPGYGYTF	TGTGCCAGCACCAACCCTGGCTATGGCTACACCTTC
TRBJ1-1	-	TRBV7-6	-	CASSLGPGNTEAFF	TGTGCCAGCAGCTTAGGGCCGGGGAACACTGAAGCTTTCTTT
TRBJ2-6	-	TRBV9	-	CASSPRPSSGANVLTF	TGTGCCAGCAGCCCCAGACCTAGCTCTGGGGCCAACGTCCTGACTTTC